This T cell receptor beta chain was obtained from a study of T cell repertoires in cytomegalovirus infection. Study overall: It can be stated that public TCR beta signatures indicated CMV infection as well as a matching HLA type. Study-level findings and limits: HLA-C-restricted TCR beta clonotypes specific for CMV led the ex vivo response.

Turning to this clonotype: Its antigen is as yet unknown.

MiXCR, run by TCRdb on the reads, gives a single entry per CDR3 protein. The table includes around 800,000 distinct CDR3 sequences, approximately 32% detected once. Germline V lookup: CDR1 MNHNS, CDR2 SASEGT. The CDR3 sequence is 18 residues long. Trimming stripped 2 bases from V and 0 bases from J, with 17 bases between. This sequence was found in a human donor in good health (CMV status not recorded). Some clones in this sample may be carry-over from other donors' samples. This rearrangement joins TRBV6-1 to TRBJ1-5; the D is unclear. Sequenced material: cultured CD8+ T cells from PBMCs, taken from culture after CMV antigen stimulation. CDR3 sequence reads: CASSERNRYYNSNQPQHF. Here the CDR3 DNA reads TGTGCCAGCAGTGAACGCAACCGCTACTATAATAGCAATCAGCCCCAGCATTTT.